The 19 T cell receptor beta chains listed next were all sequenced from one sample in a study of early T cells in non-severe SARS-CoV-2 infection. TCRdb reprocessed the 5' RACE reads with MiXCR, giving one entry per CDR3 protein. Of about 61,000 distinct CDR3 sequences listed, approximately 12% were seen once; the top ten hold approximately 1.1%. The sample was whole blood, taken at baseline. These receptors all stem from an adult who was a healthcare worker with PCR-confirmed SARS-CoV-2 infection or an uninfected control (not recorded which). The donor label of this sample is uncertain.

This clonotype was seen repeatedly, ten times or more. This chain links TRBV12-3 or TRBV12-4 with TRBJ2-6, with D hard to call. CDR3 size: 19 residues. V shed 1 base and J shed 1 base, with 17 bases lying between them. The CDR3 DNA sequence: TGTGCCAGCAGTTTAGATGCCGTAGGGTGGGGTTCTGGGGCCAACGTCCTGACTTTC. Its protein is CASSLDAVGWGSGANVLTF.

This sequence joins TRBV12-3 or TRBV12-4 and TRBJ1-1; D is undetermined. The ends were cut back, 10 bases at V and 1 base at J, with 10 bases in the middle. This CDR3 spans 12 amino acids. The CDR3 DNA is TGTGCCACCCACCCAGGGAACACTGAAGCTTTCTTT. It is translated as CATHPGNTEAFF.

This clonotype was counted many times. V gene TRBV27 combines with J gene TRBJ1-2; tentative D call: TRBD1 (5 bases). Germline V gene sequence: CDR1 MNHEY, CDR2 SMNVEV (reference sequence). The V end was cut by 3 bases, the J end by 4 bases, with 12 bases between. This CDR3 region has 14 residues. The CDR3 spells CASSFGTQSYGYTF. The CDR3 DNA is TGTGCCAGCAGTTTTGGGACTCAAAGCTATGGCTACACCTTC.

This clonotype appeared many times. The CDR3 nucleotides read TGCGCCAGCAGCTTTTGGACGGGGAACACTGAAGCTTTCTTT. Translation: CASSFWTGNTEAFF. This rearrangement joins TRBV5-1 to TRBJ1-1; no definite D call. The germline gives CDR1 SGHRS, CDR2 YFSETQ. V was trimmed by 2 bases and J by 1 base, leaving 9 bases between them. The CDR3 is 14 residues long.

This clonotype was seen a few times. V usage is TRBV7-9 and J usage is TRBJ1-1; TRBD1 is a possible D gene (5 bases). The CDR3 covers 15 residues. Between the trimmed V and J ends, which lost 4 bases and 7 bases, there was a span of 19 bases. The germline CDR1 and CDR2 sequences are SEHNR and FQNEAQ (reference sequence). Here the CDR3 DNA reads TGTGCCAGCAGCTCGCCCGGGCAGGGCCTTAATGAAGCTTTCTTT. Translating it yields CASSSPGQGLNEAFF. Using reference TRBV7-9 and TRBJ1-1 for the parts outside the CDR3, the full variable domain is DTGVSQNPRHKITKRGQNVTFRCDPISEHNRLYWYRQTLGQGPEFLTYFQNEAQLEKSRLLSDRFSAERPKGSFSTLEIQRTEQGDSAMYLCASSSPGQGLNEAFFGQGTRLTVV.

This clonotype was seen a handful of times. V is TRBV27 and J is TRBJ1-6; no reliable D call. With 9 bases removed from V and 1 base from J, the gap between germline ends came to 13 bases. Germline CDR1 reads MNHEY; CDR2 reads SMNVEV (reference sequence). CDR3 length: 15 residues. DNA for the CDR3: TGTGCCAGTCAAAGCCCAGTTTCCTATAATTCACCCCTCCACTTT. Protein: CASQSPVSYNSPLHF.

This clonotype came up a few times. J is TRBJ2-2 and V is TRBV9; tentative D call: TRBD1 (6 bases). V was pared by 4 bases and J by 6 bases, with 22 bases between. Per the germline V gene, CDR1 is SGDLS and CDR2 is YYNGEE. The CDR3 is made up of 17 amino acids. The DNA of the CDR3 is TGTGCCAGCAGCTCCCGGACAGACCCCTCGGAGGCCGGGGAGCTGTTTTTT. This sequence encodes CASSSRTDPSEAGELFF.

In its sample, this clonotype was seen a few times. The DNA of the CDR3 is TGCGCCAGCAGCTTGAACGGGGGATCCAACACTGAAGCTTTCTTT. It codes for CASSLNGGSNTEAFF. The chain couples TRBV5-1 to TRBJ1-1, with a possible D match to TRBD1 (5 bases). CDR3 length: 15 amino acids. Trimming cost V 1 base and J 2 bases, with 12 bases left between them. CDR1 and CDR2 (germline): SGHRS, YFSETQ.

This clonotype was detected many times. The genes are TRBV7-6 and TRBJ2-1; 7 bases fit TRBD1. The CDR3 length is 16 residues. The V gene end was trimmed by 3 bases and the J gene end by 0 bases; junction bases not matched to a gene: 5. The V gene's germline CDR1 is SGHVS and CDR2 FNYEAQ. This CDR3 is CASSLQQGISYNEQFF. CDR3 bases: TGTGCCAGCAGCTTGCAACAGGGGATCTCCTACAATGAGCAGTTCTTC.

The sample holds a few counts of this clonotype. The chain couples TRBV19 to TRBJ2-7; TRBD1 or TRBD2 may be the D gene (5 bases each). Deletions cut 9 bases from V and 2 bases from J, with 20 bases between. The CDR3 totals 15 residues. The germline gives CDR1 LNHDA, CDR2 SQIVND (reference sequence). The CDR3 DNA follows: TGTGCCAGATTCTCGGGACGGAGGATAACCTACGAGCAGTACGTC. It yields the protein CARFSGRRITYEQYV.

The sample holds a few counts of this clonotype. This sequence joins TRBV20-1 and TRBJ2-3; 9 positions agree with TRBD1. Germline lookup yields CDR1 DFQATT and CDR2 SNEGSKA (reference sequence). V dropped 4 bases and J dropped 3; count of bases not matched to a gene: 8. The CDR3 spans 15 residues. The CDR3 nucleotides are TGCAGTGCTACGCCCGGACAGGGGCGGACAGATACGCAGTATTTT. Translating it yields CSATPGQGRTDTQYF.

The chain employs TRBV2 and TRBJ2-1; TRBD2 is a possible D gene (5 bases). The germline gives CDR1 SNHLY, CDR2 FYNNEI. CDR3 length: 15 amino acids. Between the trimmed V and J ends, which lost 7 bases and 0 bases, there was a span of 13 bases. CDR3 nucleotides: TGTGCCAGCACCCCGAGCGGTTACTCCTACAATGAGCAGTTCTTC. As protein: CASTPSGYSYNEQFF.

This clonotype was found many times. The V gene is TRBV12-3 or TRBV12-4, the J gene TRBJ2-3; 9 nucleotides match TRBD1. CDR3 size: 16 residues. The J segment lost 4 bases and the V segment lost 6 bases, leaving 11 bases of the junction unmatched. The CDR3 spells CASRLSPGQGPDTQYF. The CDR3 DNA sequence: TGTGCCAGCAGATTGTCACCGGGACAGGGCCCAGATACGCAGTATTTT.

DNA for the CDR3: TGTGCCAGCAGTTTCGGGGCGGGGGGAATCACAGATACGCAGTATTTT. Amino acid sequence: CASSFGAGGITDTQYF. This sequence joins TRBV12-3 or TRBV12-4 and TRBJ2-3; TRBD2 matches 8 bases. Trimming took 3 bases from V and 2 from J; bases not matched to a gene: 7. This CDR3 region has 16 residues.

This clonotype was recorded many times. The V call is TRBV14, the J call TRBJ1-3; 7 bases fit TRBD1. V dropped 7 bases and J dropped 2; count of bases not matched to a gene: 2. The CDR3 length is 13 residues. Germline CDR1 is SGHDN and CDR2 is FVKESK. The CDR3 region has the DNA TGTGCCAGCACGACAGGGACTGGAAACACCATATATTTT. This gives the protein CASTTGTGNTIYF.

CDR3 region: CASSRSGITGNTIYF. The CDR3 DNA is TGTGCCAGCAGCCGATCAGGGATTACTGGAAACACCATATATTTT. The chain employs TRBV6-5 and TRBJ1-3; the D gene is possibly TRBD1 (5 bases). The ends were cut back, 6 bases at V and 2 bases at J, with 14 bases in the middle. Per the germline V gene, CDR1 is MNHEY and CDR2 is SVGAGI. This CDR3 is built from 15 residues.

V and J are TRBV2 and TRBJ2-1; D uncertain. The germline V and J ends were trimmed by 6 bases and 4 bases, with 4 bases remaining between them. Germline V gives CDR1 SNHLY, CDR2 FYNNEI. This CDR3 has 11 residues. CDR3 sequence (DNA): TGTGCCAGCAGCGGATACAATGAGCAGTTCTTC. Translated: CASSGYNEQFF.

This clonotype was recorded a few times. This chain uses TRBV28 with TRBJ2-1; 8 bases are shared with TRBD2. The germline V gene has CDR1 MDHEN and CDR2 SYDVKM. The CDR3 covers 13 residues. The V and J ends lost 3 bases and 8 bases, in that order; junction bases with no gene match: 3. In DNA form, the CDR3 reads TGTGCCAGCAGTTTCCGCGGGGGGTATGAGCAGTTCTTC. This codes for CASSFRGGYEQFF.

The genes are TRBV6-1 and TRBJ1-5; D may be TRBD1 (6 bases). The CDR3 has 13 residues. Trimming shortened V by 4 bases and J by 3 bases, and 7 bases separated the two germline ends. Germline V gene data show CDR1 as MNHNS and CDR2 as SASEGT. This CDR3 is CASSGTVNQPQHF. The CDR3, as DNA: TGTGCCAGCAGTGGGACAGTCAATCAGCCCCAGCATTTT.